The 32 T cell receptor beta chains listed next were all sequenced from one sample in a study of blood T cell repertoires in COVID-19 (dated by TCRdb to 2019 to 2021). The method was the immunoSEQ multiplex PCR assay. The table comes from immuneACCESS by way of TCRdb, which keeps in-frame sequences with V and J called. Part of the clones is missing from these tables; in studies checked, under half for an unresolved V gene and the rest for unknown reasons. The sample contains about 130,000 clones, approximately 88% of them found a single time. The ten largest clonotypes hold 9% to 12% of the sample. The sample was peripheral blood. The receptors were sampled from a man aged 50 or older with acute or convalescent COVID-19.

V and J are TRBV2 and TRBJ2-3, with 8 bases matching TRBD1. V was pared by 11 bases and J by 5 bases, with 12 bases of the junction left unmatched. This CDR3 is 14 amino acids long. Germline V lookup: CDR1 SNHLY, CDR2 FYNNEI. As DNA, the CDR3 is TGTGCCTGCTGGGCAGGGGGCCTTATAGATACGCAGTATTTT. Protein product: CACWAGGLIDTQYF.

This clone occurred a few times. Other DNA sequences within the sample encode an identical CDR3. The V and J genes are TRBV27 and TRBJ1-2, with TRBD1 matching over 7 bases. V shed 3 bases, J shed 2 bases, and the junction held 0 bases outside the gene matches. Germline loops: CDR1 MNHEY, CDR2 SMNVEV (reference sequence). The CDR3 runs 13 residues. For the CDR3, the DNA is TGTGCCAGCAGTTTGACAGGGAACTATGGCTACACCTTC. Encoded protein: CASSLTGNYGYTF.

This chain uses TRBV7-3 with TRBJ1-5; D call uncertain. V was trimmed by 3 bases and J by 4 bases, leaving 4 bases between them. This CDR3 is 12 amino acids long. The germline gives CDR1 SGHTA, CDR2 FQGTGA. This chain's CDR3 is CASSFYNQPQHF. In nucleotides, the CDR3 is TGTGCCAGCAGCTTCTATAATCAGCCCCAGCATTTT.

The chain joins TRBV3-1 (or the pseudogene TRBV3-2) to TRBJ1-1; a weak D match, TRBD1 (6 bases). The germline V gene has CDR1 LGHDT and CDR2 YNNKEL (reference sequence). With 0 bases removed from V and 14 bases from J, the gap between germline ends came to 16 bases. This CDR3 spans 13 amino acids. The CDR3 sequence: CASSQEAGADIFF. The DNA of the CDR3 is TGTGCCAGCAGCCAAGAAGCGGGGGCCGATATCTTCTTT.

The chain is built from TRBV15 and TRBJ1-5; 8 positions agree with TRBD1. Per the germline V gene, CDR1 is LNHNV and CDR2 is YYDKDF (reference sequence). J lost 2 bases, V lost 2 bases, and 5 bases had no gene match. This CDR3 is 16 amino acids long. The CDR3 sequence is CATSRNRGEGNQPQHF. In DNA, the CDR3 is TGTGCCACCAGCAGAAACAGGGGGGAAGGCAATCAGCCCCAGCATTTT.

The CDR3 protein is CASSPTGWGQTTNEKLFF. The CDR3 coding sequence is TGCGCCAGCAGCCCGACCGGATGGGGGCAAACAACTAATGAAAAACTGTTTTTT. The J gene is TRBJ1-4, the V gene TRBV5-1; perhaps TRBD1 as D (6 bases). This CDR3 is 18 amino acids long. V lost 4 bases to trimming and J lost 0 bases, with 19 bases between them. CDR1 and CDR2 from the germline V gene are SGHRS and YFSETQ.

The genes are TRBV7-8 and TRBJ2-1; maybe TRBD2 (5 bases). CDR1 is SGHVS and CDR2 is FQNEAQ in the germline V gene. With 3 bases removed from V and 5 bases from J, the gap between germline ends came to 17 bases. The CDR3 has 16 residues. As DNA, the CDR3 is TGTGCCAGCAGCTTCCGGACTTCCGGTAAACACAATGAGCAGTTCTTC. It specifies CASSFRTSGKHNEQFF. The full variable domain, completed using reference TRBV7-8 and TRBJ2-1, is GAGVSQSPRYKVAKRGQDVALRCDPISGHVSLFWYQQALGQGPEFLTYFQNEAQLDKSGLPSDRFFAERPEGSVSTLKIQRTQQEDSAVYLCASSFRTSGKHNEQFFGPGTRLTVL.

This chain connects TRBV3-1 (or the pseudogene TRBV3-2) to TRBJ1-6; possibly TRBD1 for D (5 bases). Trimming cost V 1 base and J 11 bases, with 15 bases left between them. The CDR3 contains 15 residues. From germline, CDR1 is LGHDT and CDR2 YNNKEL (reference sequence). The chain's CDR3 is CASSQGTTNSTPLHF. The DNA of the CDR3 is TGTGCCAGCAGCCAAGGGACAACGAACTCGACACCCCTCCACTTT.

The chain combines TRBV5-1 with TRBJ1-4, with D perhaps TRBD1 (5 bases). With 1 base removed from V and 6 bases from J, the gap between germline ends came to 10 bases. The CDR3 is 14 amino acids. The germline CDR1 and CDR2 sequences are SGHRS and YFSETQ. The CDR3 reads CASSLQGYDEKLFF. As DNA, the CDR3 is TGCGCCAGCAGCTTGCAGGGATATGATGAAAAACTGTTTTTT.

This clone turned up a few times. The CDR3 DNA follows: TGTGCCAGCAGTCCCCATACAGGGGGTTCTGGAAAACTGTTTTTT. Protein: CASSPHTGGSGKLFF. The chain carries TRBV28 and TRBJ1-4; 8 bases are a match to TRBD1. The trim removed 5 bases at V and 10 bases at J, leaving 12 bases unmatched. Germline V gene lookup returns CDR1 MDHEN and CDR2 SYDVKM. The CDR3 extends over 15 amino acids. The full variable domain, with the rest looked up from reference TRBV28 and TRBJ1-4, is DVKVTQSSRYLVKRTGEKVFLECVQDMDHENMFWYRQDPGLGLRLIYFSYDVKMKEKGDIPEGYSVSREKKERFSLILESASTNQTSMYLCASSPHTGGSGKLFFGSGTQLSVL.

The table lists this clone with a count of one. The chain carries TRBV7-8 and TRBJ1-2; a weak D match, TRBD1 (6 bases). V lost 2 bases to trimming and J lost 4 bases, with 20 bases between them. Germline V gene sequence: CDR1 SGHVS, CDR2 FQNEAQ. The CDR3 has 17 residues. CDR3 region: CASSLYLTGKLGYGYTF. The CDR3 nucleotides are TGTGCCAGCAGCTTATACTTAACAGGGAAGTTAGGCTATGGCTACACCTTC.

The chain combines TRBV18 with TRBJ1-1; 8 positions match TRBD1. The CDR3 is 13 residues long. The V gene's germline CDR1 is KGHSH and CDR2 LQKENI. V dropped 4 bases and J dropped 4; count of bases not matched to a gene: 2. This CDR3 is CASSRQGPTEAFF. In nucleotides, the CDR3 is TGTGCCAGCTCACGACAGGGGCCCACTGAAGCTTTCTTT.

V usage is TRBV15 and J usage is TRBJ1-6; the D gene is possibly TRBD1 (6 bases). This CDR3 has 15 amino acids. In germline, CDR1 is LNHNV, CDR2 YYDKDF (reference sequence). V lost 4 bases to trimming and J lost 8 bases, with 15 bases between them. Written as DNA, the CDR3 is TGTGCCACCAGCACCGTTGGACAGAGGGATTCACCCCTCCACTTT. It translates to CATSTVGQRDSPLHF.

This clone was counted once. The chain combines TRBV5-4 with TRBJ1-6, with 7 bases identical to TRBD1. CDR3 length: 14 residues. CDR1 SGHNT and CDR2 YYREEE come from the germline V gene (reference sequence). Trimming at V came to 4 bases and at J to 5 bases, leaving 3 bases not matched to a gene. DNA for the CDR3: TGTGCCAGCAGCAGACAGGGAGATAATTCACCCCTCCACTTT. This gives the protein CASSRQGDNSPLHF.

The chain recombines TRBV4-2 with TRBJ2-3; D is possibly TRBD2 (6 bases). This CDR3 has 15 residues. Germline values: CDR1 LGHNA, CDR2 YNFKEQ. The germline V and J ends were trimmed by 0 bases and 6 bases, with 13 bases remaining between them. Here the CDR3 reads CASSQEGGIADTQYF. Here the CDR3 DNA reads TGTGCCAGCAGCCAAGAGGGCGGGATCGCGGATACGCAGTATTTT.

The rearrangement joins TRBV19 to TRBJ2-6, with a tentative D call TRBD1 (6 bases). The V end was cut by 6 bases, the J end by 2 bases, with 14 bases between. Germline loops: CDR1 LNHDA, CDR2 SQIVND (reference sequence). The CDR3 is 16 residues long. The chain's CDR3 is CASRTRGTPGANVLTF. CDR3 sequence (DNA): TGTGCCAGTAGGACCAGGGGTACCCCTGGGGCCAACGTCCTGACTTTC. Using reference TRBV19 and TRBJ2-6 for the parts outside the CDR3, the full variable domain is DGGITQSPKYLFRKEGQNVTLSCEQNLNHDAMYWYRQDPGQGLRLIYYSQIVNDFQKGDIAEGYSVSREKKESFPLTVTSAQKNPTAFYLCASRTRGTPGANVLTFGAGSRLTVL.

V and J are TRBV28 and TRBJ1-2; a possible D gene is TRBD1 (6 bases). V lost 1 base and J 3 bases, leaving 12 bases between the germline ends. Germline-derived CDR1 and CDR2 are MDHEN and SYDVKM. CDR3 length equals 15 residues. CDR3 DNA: TGTGCCAGCAGTTTATTTGACAGGATACACTATGGCTACACCTTC. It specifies CASSLFDRIHYGYTF.

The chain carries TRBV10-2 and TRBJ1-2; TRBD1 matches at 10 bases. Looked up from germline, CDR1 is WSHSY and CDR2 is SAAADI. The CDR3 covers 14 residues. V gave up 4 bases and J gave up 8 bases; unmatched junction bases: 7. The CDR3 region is CASSVRWDRGGYTF. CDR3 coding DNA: TGCGCCAGCAGTGTACGCTGGGACAGGGGCGGCTACACCTTC.

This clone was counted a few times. The CDR3 spells CASSLRQGASYEQYF. CDR3 in DNA: TGTGCCAGCAGCCTTCGACAGGGGGCATCCTACGAGCAGTACTTC. This chain joins TRBV27 and TRBJ2-7; 10 nucleotides agree with TRBD1. From germline, CDR1 is MNHEY and CDR2 SMNVEV (reference sequence). The length of the CDR3 is 15 residues. Trimming at V came to 6 bases and at J to 1 base, leaving 6 bases not matched to a gene.

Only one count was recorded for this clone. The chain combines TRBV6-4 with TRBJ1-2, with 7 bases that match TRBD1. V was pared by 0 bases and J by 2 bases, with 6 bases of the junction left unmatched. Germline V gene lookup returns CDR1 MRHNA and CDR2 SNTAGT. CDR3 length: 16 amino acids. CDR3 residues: CASSDSAQGCNYGYTF. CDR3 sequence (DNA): TGTGCCAGCAGTGACTCTGCACAGGGGTGCAACTATGGCTACACCTTC.

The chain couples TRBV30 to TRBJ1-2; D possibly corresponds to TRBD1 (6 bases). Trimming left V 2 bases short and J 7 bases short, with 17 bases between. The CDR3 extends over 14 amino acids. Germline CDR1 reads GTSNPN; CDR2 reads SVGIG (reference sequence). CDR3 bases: TGTGCCTGGAGTTCCCAACAGACAGGAACTGGCTACACCTTC. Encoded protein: CAWSSQQTGTGYTF.

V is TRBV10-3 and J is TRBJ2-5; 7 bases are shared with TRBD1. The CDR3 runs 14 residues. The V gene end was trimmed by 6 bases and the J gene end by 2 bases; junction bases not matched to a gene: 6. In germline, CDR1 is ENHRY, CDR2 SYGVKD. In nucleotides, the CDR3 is TGTGCCATCAGGGCAGGGGGACAGCAAGAGACCCAGTACTTC. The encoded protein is CAIRAGGQQETQYF.

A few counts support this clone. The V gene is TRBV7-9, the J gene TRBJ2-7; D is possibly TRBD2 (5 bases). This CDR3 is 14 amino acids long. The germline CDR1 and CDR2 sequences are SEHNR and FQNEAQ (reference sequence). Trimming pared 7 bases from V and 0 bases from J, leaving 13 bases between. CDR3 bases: TGTGCCAGCACCGAGGGCAGGTCCTCCTACGAGCAGTACTTC. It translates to CASTEGRSSYEQYF.

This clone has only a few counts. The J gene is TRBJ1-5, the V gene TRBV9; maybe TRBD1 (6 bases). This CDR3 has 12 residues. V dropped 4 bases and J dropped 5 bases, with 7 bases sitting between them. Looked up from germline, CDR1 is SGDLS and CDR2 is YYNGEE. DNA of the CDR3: TGTGCCAGCAGCTCAGGGGATCAGCCCCAGCATTTT. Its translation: CASSSGDQPQHF.

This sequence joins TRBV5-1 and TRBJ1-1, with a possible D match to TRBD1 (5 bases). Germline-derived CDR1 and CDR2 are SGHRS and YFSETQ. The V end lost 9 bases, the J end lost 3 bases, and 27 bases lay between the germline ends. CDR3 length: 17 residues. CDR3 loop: CATKRGNGRGSDTEAFF. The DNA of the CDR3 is TGCGCCACCAAAAGGGGAAACGGGCGGGGGTCGGACACTGAAGCTTTCTTT.

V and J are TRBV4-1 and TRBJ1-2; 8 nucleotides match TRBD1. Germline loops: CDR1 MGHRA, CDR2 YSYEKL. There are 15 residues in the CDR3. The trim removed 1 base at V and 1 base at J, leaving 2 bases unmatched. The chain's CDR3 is CASSQADRDNYGYTF. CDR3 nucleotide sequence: TGCGCCAGCAGCCAAGCGGACAGGGATAACTATGGCTACACCTTC.

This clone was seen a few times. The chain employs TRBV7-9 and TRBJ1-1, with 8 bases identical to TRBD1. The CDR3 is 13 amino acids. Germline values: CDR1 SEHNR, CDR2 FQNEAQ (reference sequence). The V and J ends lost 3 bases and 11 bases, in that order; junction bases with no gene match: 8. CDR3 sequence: CASSFLGQGEAFF. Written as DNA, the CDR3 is TGTGCCAGCAGCTTCCTTGGACAGGGTGAGGCTTTCTTT.

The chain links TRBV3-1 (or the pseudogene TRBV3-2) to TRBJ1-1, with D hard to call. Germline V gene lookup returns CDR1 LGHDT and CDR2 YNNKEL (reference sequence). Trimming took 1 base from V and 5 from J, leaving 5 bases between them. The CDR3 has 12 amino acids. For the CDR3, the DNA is TGTGCCAGCAGCCAAGTCGGGACTGAAGCTTTCTTT. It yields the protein CASSQVGTEAFF.

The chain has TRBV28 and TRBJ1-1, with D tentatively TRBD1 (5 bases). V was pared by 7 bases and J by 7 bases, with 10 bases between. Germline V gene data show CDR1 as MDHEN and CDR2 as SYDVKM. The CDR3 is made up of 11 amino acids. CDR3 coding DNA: TGTGCCAGCAAGGGGCGGCATGAAGCTTTCTTT. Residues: CASKGRHEAFF.

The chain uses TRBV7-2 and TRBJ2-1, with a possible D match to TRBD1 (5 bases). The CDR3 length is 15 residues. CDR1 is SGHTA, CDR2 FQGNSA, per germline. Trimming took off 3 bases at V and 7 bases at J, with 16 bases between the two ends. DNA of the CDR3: TGTGCCAGCAGCTTCCTGACAGAGTATACTAATGAGCAGTTCTTC. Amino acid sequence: CASSFLTEYTNEQFF.

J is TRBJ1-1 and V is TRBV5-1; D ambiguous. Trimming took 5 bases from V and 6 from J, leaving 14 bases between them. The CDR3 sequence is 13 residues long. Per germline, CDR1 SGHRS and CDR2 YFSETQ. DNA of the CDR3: TGCGCCAGCAGAGAGTCGGGGATCCCTGAAGCTTTCTTT. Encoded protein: CASRESGIPEAFF. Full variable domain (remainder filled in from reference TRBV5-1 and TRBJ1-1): KAGVTQTPRYLIKTRGQQVTLSCSPISGHRSVSWYQQTPGQGLQFLFEYFSETQRNKGNFPGRFSGRQFSNSRSEMNVSTLELGDSALYLCASRESGIPEAFFGQGTRLTVV.

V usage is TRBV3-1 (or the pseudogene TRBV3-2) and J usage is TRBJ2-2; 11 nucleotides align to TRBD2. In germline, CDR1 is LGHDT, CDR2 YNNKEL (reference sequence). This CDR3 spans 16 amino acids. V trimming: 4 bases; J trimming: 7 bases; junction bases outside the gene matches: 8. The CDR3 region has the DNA TGTGCCAGCAGCCTAGCACTAGCGGGAGCGGGCGGGGAGCTGTTTTTT. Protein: CASSLALAGAGGELFF.